These 9 T cell receptor beta chains were all obtained from the same sample, sequenced in a study of T cell repertoires in cytomegalovirus infection (dated by TCRdb to between 2018 and 2021). Their specific antigens are unknown. This specimen's treatment or condition label, interpreted: in vitro stimulation with specific CMV peptide epitopes to enrich CMV-specific T cells. TCRdb records Illumina HiSeq 1500 as the sequencer. TCRdb ran its own pipeline on the public reads, namely fastp trimming at Q25 and MiXCR clone calling, and kept in-frame beta chains. Entries are consolidated by CDR3 protein sequence, retaining the most common genes and DNA. For this sample the table gives some 130,000 distinct CDR3 sequences, of which roughly 32% were detected only once. The top ten constitute around 50% of the sample. Sequenced here: CD8+ T cells from cultured PBMCs, sampled from culture after CMV antigen stimulation. These receptors were taken from a human donor in good health (CMV status not recorded). Some clones in this sample may be carry-over from other donors' samples.

The chain recombines TRBV25-1 with TRBJ2-3; D uncertain. Looked up from germline, CDR1 is MGHDK and CDR2 is SYGVNS. Trimming took 1 base from V and 5 from J, leaving 16 bases between them. This CDR3 is 16 amino acids long. CDR3 in amino acids: CASSESTTRLQDTQYF. As DNA, the CDR3 is TGTGCCAGCAGTGAATCTACTACACGCCTGCAAGATACGCAGTATTTT. The full variable domain, with the rest looked up from reference TRBV25-1 and TRBJ2-3, is EADIYQTPRYLVIGTGKKITLECSQTMGHDKMYWYQQDPGMELHLIHYSYGVNSTEKGDLSSESTVSRIRTEHFPLTLESARPSHTSQYLCASSESTTRLQDTQYFGPGTRLTVL.

The CDR3 loop is CASDRENTEAFF. In nucleotides, the CDR3 is TGTGCCAGTGACAGAGAGAACACTGAAGCTTTCTTT. The chain carries TRBV7-9 and TRBJ1-1, with D possibly being TRBD1 (5 bases). CDR1 and CDR2 from the germline V gene are SEHNR and FQNEAQ (reference sequence). The ends were cut back, 9 bases at V and 1 base at J, with 9 bases in the middle. The CDR3 runs to 12 residues.

The CDR3: CASSRLWDISPNQPQHF. The CDR3, as DNA: TGTGCCAGTAGTCGTTTGTGGGACATAAGCCCCAATCAGCCCCAGCATTTT. The V and J genes are TRBV19 and TRBJ1-5, with D possibly matching TRBD1 (6 bases). CDR3 length equals 17 residues. Per germline, CDR1 LNHDA and CDR2 SQIVND (reference sequence). Trimming removed 5 bases at V and 3 bases at J, with 20 bases between.

In nucleotides, the CDR3 is TGCGCCAGCAGCCCAAGACAGGGTCGGACCTACGAGCAGTACTTC. This gives the protein CASSPRQGRTYEQYF. The chain couples TRBV4-1 to TRBJ2-7, with 7 positions matching TRBD1. This CDR3 is built from 15 residues. With V trimmed by 4 bases and J by 2 bases, 8 bases remained unmatched. CDR1 and CDR2 from the germline V gene are MGHRA and YSYEKL.

This chain links TRBV4-1 with TRBJ2-2, with D uncertain. The ends were cut back, 6 bases at V and 6 bases at J, with 8 bases in the middle. Germline values: CDR1 MGHRA, CDR2 YSYEKL. This CDR3 has 12 residues. The CDR3 is CASSRPAGELFF. The CDR3 DNA reads TGCGCCAGCAGTCGTCCGGCCGGGGAGCTGTTTTTT.

Comments on this clonotype: Likely a read error: the CDR3 ends without its conserved phenylalanine or tryptophan. The DNA is omitted, as the CDR3 cannot be located on it reliably, and the CDR3 follows TCRdb's listing. The chain uses TRBV7-6 and TRBJ2-7; TRBD1 is the table's D call and was not checked against the DNA. Per the germline V gene, CDR1 is SGHVS and CDR2 is FNYEAQ. The CDR3 has 12 residues if both end residues are counted. This CDR3 is CASNIKDRDWSL.

The chain is built from TRBV24-1 and TRBJ2-5, with TRBD1 as a possible D gene (6 bases). The CDR3 loop spans 12 amino acids. Germline V gene lookup returns CDR1 KGHDR and CDR2 SFDVKD. The V end was cut by 7 bases, the J end by 2 bases, with 7 bases between. This CDR3 is CATSGQQETQYF. The CDR3 DNA is TGTGCCACCAGCGGACAGCAAGAGACCCAGTACTTC.

The chain uses TRBV6-2 or TRBV6-3 and TRBJ2-1; no clear D. The germline V gene has CDR1 MNHEY and CDR2 SVGEGT. V gave up 7 bases and J gave up 8 bases, with 15 bases separating them. This CDR3 is built from 13 residues. This CDR3 reads CASTTSFLDEQFF. CDR3 DNA sequence: TGTGCCAGCACAACTTCCTTTCTCGATGAGCAGTTCTTC.

This clonotype appeared many times. The rearrangement links TRBV2 to TRBJ2-7; tentatively, D is TRBD2 (5 bases). CDR3 length equals 13 residues. CDR1 is SNHLY and CDR2 is FYNNEI in the germline V gene. Trimming removed 7 bases from V and 2 bases from J, with 12 bases in between. The DNA of the CDR3 is TGTGCCAGCAACCTGGACTGGACCTACGAGCAGTACTTC. Translating gives CASNLDWTYEQYF.